These T cell receptor beta chains were read from a single sample in a study of blood T cell repertoires in COVID-19. Clones were read by immunoSEQ multiplex PCR, and TCRdb kept only the in-frame ones, dropping some. The sample includes over 150,000 clones, about 88% of them seen just once. The sample taken for sequencing was peripheral blood. The receptors were gathered from a man aged 45-65 years with COVID-19, enrolled during active disease. Each CDR3 is given with its conserved first and last residue. A D gene is named only where the DNA matches it firmly. Size is stated for part of the rows, as once, few or many counts, or as a class when the clone is expanded.

clone size	D gene	V gene	J gene	CDR3 DNA	CDR3 protein
.	TRBD2	TRBV7-8	TRBJ2-7	TGTGCCAGCAGCTTGACCGGGACTAGCGGCCACTACGAGCAGTACTTC	CASSLTGTSGHYEQYF
.	.	TRBV12-3/TRBV12-4	TRBJ2-7	TGTGCCAGCAGACAGTTCCATTCCTACGAGCAGTACTTC	CASRQFHSYEQYF
.	.	TRBV4-1	TRBJ2-7	TGCGCCAGCAGCCAAGAGTACGGGAAGAGCTCCTACGAGCAGTACTTC	CASSQEYGKSSYEQYF
.	.	TRBV11-2	TRBJ2-7	TGTGCCAGCAGCTTAGGGGCGGGGGAGCAGTACTTC	CASSLGAGEQYF
once	.	TRBV6-2/TRBV6-3	TRBJ1-5	TGTGCCAGCAGTTACGCACTCATCAGCAATCAGCCCCAGCATTTT	CASSYALISNQPQHF
.	.	TRBV6-2/TRBV6-3	TRBJ2-4	TGTGCCAGCAGTTACCTTGGGGGGGCGGCCAAAAACATTCAGTACTTC	CASSYLGGAAKNIQYF
.	.	TRBV5-4	TRBJ2-7	TGTGCCAGCAGCTTGGGTGTCGGGACCTACGAGCAGTACTTC	CASSLGVGTYEQYF
.	TRBD1	TRBV19	TRBJ1-6	TGTGCCAGTAGACGACGCACAACAGGGGGTCAGGATTCACCCCTCCACTTT	CASRRRTTGGQDSPLHF
once	TRBD2	TRBV7-9	TRBJ2-4	TGTGCCAGCAGCCCCGGGACTAGCGGGGGGGTTGGAAACATTCAGTACTTC	CASSPGTSGGVGNIQYF
.	.	TRBV15	TRBJ2-4	TGTGCCACCAGCAGACAGGCCCTAGCCAAAAACATTCAGTACTTC	CATSRQALAKNIQYF
few	.	TRBV12-3/TRBV12-4	TRBJ1-5	TGTGCCAGCAGTCAGAGTCAGGCCCAGCCCCAGCATTTT	CASSQSQAQPQHF
.	TRBD1	TRBV18	TRBJ2-1	TGTGCCAGCTCACCCTCCGGGACAGACAATGAGCAGTTCTTC	CASSPSGTDNEQFF
.	.	TRBV7-9	TRBJ2-3	TGTGCCAGCAGCCCAACTTTTAGCCTGATTGACACAGATACGCAGTATTTT	CASSPTFSLIDTDTQYF
.	.	TRBV6-5	TRBJ1-2	TGTGCCAGCACCACTAATAGCGGGGGTGCTTATGGCTACACCTTC	CASTTNSGGAYGYTF
.	TRBD2	TRBV29-1	TRBJ2-2	TGCAGCGTTGGCGGGAGTTTGGTCCCCGGGGAGCTGTTTTTT	CSVGGSLVPGELFF
.	TRBD1	TRBV7-2	TRBJ2-3	TGTGCCAGCAGCTTAACAGGGGGAATAGATACGCAGTATTTT	CASSLTGGIDTQYF
.	.	TRBV19	TRBJ2-7	TGTGCCAGTAGTATCTCGGCAGGGTCTAACTACGAGCAGTACTTC	CASSISAGSNYEQYF
.	TRBD2	TRBV5-1	TRBJ2-1	TGCGCCAGCAGCCTCGGGACTAGGGCCAATGAGCAGTTCTTC	CASSLGTRANEQFF
.	.	TRBV24-1	TRBJ2-3	TGTGCCACCAGTGATGTGGACTGGAGCACAGATACGCAGTATTTT	CATSDVDWSTDTQYF
few	TRBD1	TRBV18	TRBJ1-4	TGTGCCAGCTCACCCCAGGGGGCTGGTGAAAAACTGTTTTTT	CASSPQGAGEKLFF
.	.	TRBV19	TRBJ1-6	TGTGCCAGTGGGTCAGGGAATTCACCCCTCCACTTT	CASGSGNSPLHF
.	TRBD1	TRBV9	TRBJ2-7	TGTGCCAGCAGCTTGACAGGGGGCCCCTACGAGCAGTACTTC	CASSLTGGPYEQYF
once	.	TRBV2	TRBJ2-5	TGTGCCAGCAGGACGGGGGAGACCCAGTACTTC	CASRTGETQYF
.	.	TRBV7-8	TRBJ2-7	TGTGCCAGCAGCCTCCGGGACACGGAGGTGTTTGAGTACTTC	CASSLRDTEVFEYF
.	TRBD1	TRBV28	TRBJ2-5	TGTGCCAGCAGTTCCGGACAGGCTAAGGAGACCCAGTACTTC	CASSSGQAKETQYF
.	.	TRBV28	TRBJ1-5	TGTGCCAGCAGTCCGGGGGGGAATAGCAATCAGCCCCAGCATTTT	CASSPGGNSNQPQHF
few	TRBD1	TRBV3-1/TRBV3-2	TRBJ2-1	TGTGCCAGCAGCCAAGAGGGGACAGGGGGGTACAATGAGCAGTTCTTC	CASSQEGTGGYNEQFF
.	.	TRBV19	TRBJ2-1	TGTGCCAGTAGTCCTTTAGCGGAAAACTACAATGAGCAGTTCTTC	CASSPLAENYNEQFF
.	TRBD1	TRBV5-8	TRBJ1-4	TGTGCCAGCAGCTCGGGACAGGGGGCAGAAAAACTGTTTTTT	CASSSGQGAEKLFF
.	.	TRBV28	TRBJ2-1	TGTGCCAGCAGCTCCCCGGGGAATGAGCAGTTCTTC	CASSSPGNEQFF
.	.	TRBV7-9	TRBJ1-1	TGTGCCAGCGTGGGGGCTTCGGGTCCGAACACTGAAGCTTTCTTT	CASVGASGPNTEAFF
once	.	TRBV9	TRBJ1-3	TGTGCCAGCAGCGTAGGTAACTCTGGAAACACCATATATTTT	CASSVGNSGNTIYF
few	.	TRBV4-1	TRBJ2-7	TGCGCCAGCAGCCAAGATCTCTGGCGGGAGCAGTACTTC	CASSQDLWREQYF